Following are 16 T cell receptor beta chains from one sample sequenced in a study of T cell responses to AZD1222 COVID-19 vaccine. TCRdb keeps only in-frame clones here, not all; method: immunoSEQ multiplex PCR. The sample holds about 140,000 clones, 70% to 90% seen once. The starting material was peripheral blood, obtained on day 0 of AZD1222 vaccination. These TCRs come from an adult in good health.

This clone is a singleton in its sample. The chain employs TRBV3-1 (or the pseudogene TRBV3-2) and TRBJ2-3; TRBD2 matches 8 bases. The V gene's germline CDR1 is LGHDT and CDR2 YNNKEL (reference sequence). Germline trimming cut 0 bases from V and 6 bases from J; bases unmatched to any gene: 8. CDR3 size: 16 residues. Written as DNA, the CDR3 is TGTGCCAGCAGCCAAGAGTTTCTGACTAGCGTGGATACGCAGTATTTT. Amino acid sequence: CASSQEFLTSVDTQYF.

V usage is TRBV5-6 and J usage is TRBJ2-1; 10 nucleotides match TRBD2. J was trimmed by 6 bases and V by 5 bases; bases with no gene match: 11. This CDR3 comprises 16 residues. Looked up from germline, CDR1 is SGHDT and CDR2 is YYEEEE. CDR3 in DNA: TGTGCCAGCAGGCCATTCCTAGCGGGAGTCGTCAATGAGCAGTTCTTC. Amino acid sequence: CASRPFLAGVVNEQFF.

Comments on this clone: Relative to the germline gene, one junction end is altered; a read error may explain this. The rearrangement uses TRBV5-1 and TRBJ2-1, with D maybe TRBD1 (5 bases). The CDR3 contains 15 residues. Germline loops: CDR1 SGHRS, CDR2 YFSETQ. In DNA, the CDR3 is TGCGCCAGCAGCCCCAGGGTCCGCTCCTACTATGAGCAGTTCTTC. This codes for CASSPRVRSYYEQFF.

V is TRBV10-2 and J is TRBJ2-5; 7 bases match TRBD1. The CDR3 length is 14 residues. From germline, CDR1 is WSHSY and CDR2 SAAADI. Losses at the gene ends were 8 bases for V and 1 base for J; bases not matched to a gene: 7. The CDR3, as DNA: TGCGCCAGCCTTAGACAGGGACGCCAAGAGACCCAGTACTTC. This codes for CASLRQGRQETQYF.

The rearrangement uses TRBV28 and TRBJ1-4, with 7 bases fitting TRBD1. V gave up 4 bases and J gave up 5 bases; unmatched junction bases: 13. Germline CDR1 MDHEN, CDR2 SYDVKM. The CDR3 totals 17 residues. CDR3 amino acids: CASSYEYTGQRNEKLFF. In DNA form, the CDR3 reads TGTGCCAGCAGTTATGAATATACGGGACAGCGGAATGAAAAACTGTTTTTT.

The chain has TRBV13 and TRBJ2-5; D is possibly TRBD1 (5 bases). Germline V lookup: CDR1 PRHDT, CDR2 FYEKMQ (reference sequence). The CDR3 has 14 residues. Trimming removed 2 bases from V and 2 bases from J, with 9 bases in between. In DNA, the CDR3 is TGTGCCAGCAGCTTATGGGGCCAACAAGAGACCCAGTACTTC. As protein: CASSLWGQQETQYF.

The count of this clone is one. This chain links TRBV30 with TRBJ1-6; the match to TRBD1 covers 7 bases. CDR1 is GTSNPN, CDR2 SVGIG, per germline (reference sequence). J lost 7 bases, V lost 3 bases, and 0 bases had no gene match. The CDR3 is 12 residues long. The CDR3 nucleotides read TGTGCCTGGAGGACAGGGAATTCACCCCTCCACTTT. This codes for CAWRTGNSPLHF.

The V call is TRBV6-2 or TRBV6-3, the J call TRBJ2-7, with TRBD2 as a possible D gene (5 bases). Trimming removed 2 bases at V and 4 bases at J, with 12 bases between. CDR3 size: 14 residues. In germline, CDR1 is MNHEY, CDR2 SVGEGT. CDR3 sequence: CASSYTLAGYEQYF. The CDR3 DNA is TGTGCCAGCAGTTACACCCTAGCTGGTTACGAGCAGTACTTC.

V usage is TRBV27 and J usage is TRBJ2-1; D is ambiguous. CDR1 is MNHEY, CDR2 SMNVEV, per germline (reference sequence). This CDR3 has 14 residues. V lost 7 bases and J 11 bases, leaving 21 bases between the germline ends. The CDR3 region has the DNA TGTGCCAGCACAGGAGTAGTGGAAACGGGTAAGCAGTTCTTC. Residues: CASTGVVETGKQFF.

Here the CDR3 reads CAISREQNYGYTF. The DNA for the CDR3 is TGTGCCATCTCCCGGGAACAGAACTATGGCTACACCTTC. The chain uses TRBV10-3 and TRBJ1-2; no definite D call. The CDR3 spans 13 residues. The germline gives CDR1 ENHRY, CDR2 SYGVKD. The V and J ends lost 8 bases and 2 bases respectively, with 12 bases between them.

This sequence joins TRBV5-1 and TRBJ1-1; 7 nucleotides agree with TRBD1. Germline V lookup: CDR1 SGHRS, CDR2 YFSETQ. This CDR3 spans 16 amino acids. V dropped 5 bases and J dropped 1; count of bases not matched to a gene: 11. The DNA for the CDR3 is TGCGCCAGCAGACAAATACAGGGGCGGACGAACACTGAAGCTTTCTTT. It translates to CASRQIQGRTNTEAFF. The complete variable domain, with remaining parts taken from reference TRBV5-1 and TRBJ1-1, reads KAGVTQTPRYLIKTRGQQVTLSCSPISGHRSVSWYQQTPGQGLQFLFEYFSETQRNKGNFPGRFSGRQFSNSRSEMNVSTLELGDSALYLCASRQIQGRTNTEAFFGQGTRLTVV.

This clone turned up a few times. For the CDR3, the DNA is TGCGCCAGCAGCTTGGCCAGCGGGAGCCTCCCCGCCTACGAGCAGTACTTC. Translating gives CASSLASGSLPAYEQYF. The chain joins TRBV5-1 to TRBJ2-7, with 8 bases fitting TRBD2. Germline CDR1 reads SGHRS; CDR2 reads YFSETQ. Unmatched junction bases numbered 10, after V lost 0 bases and J lost 2 bases. The CDR3 consists of 17 residues.

The V call is TRBV6-2 or TRBV6-3, the J call TRBJ1-5; 10 bases match TRBD1. The CDR3 totals 16 residues. J was trimmed by 6 bases and V by 2 bases; bases with no gene match: 7. Per the germline V gene, CDR1 is MNHEY and CDR2 is SVGEGT. CDR3 bases: TGTGCCAGCAGTTACACGGGACAGGGGTGGATTCAGCCCCAGCATTTT. Its translation: CASSYTGQGWIQPQHF.

This rearrangement joins TRBV6-5 to TRBJ2-1; D might be TRBD2 (5 bases). Trimming cost V 2 bases and J 2 bases, with 13 bases left between them. The CDR3 covers 16 residues. Germline-derived CDR1 and CDR2 are MNHEY and SVGAGI. The CDR3 sequence: CASSYHGWETYNEQFF. CDR3 sequence (DNA): TGTGCCAGCAGTTACCACGGATGGGAGACCTACAATGAGCAGTTCTTC.

This clone showed up just once. The chain recombines TRBV4-1 with TRBJ1-5; D not resolved. This CDR3 contains 18 residues. The V gene lost 0 bases and the J gene lost 0 bases, with 15 bases spanning the gap. CDR1 and CDR2 (germline): MGHRA, YSYEKL. The DNA of the CDR3 is TGCGCCAGCAGCCAAGATCCCCTGAACAGCTTTAGCAATCAGCCCCAGCATTTT. This translates into CASSQDPLNSFSNQPQHF.

The chain carries TRBV15 and TRBJ1-1, with a tentative D call TRBD1 (5 bases). V was pared by 0 bases and J by 4 bases, with 9 bases between. The CDR3 has 14 amino acids. CDR1 is LNHNV and CDR2 is YYDKDF in the germline V gene (reference sequence). CDR3 nucleotide sequence: TGTGCCACCAGCAGAGATCGCGGGGCCACTGAAGCTTTCTTT. Translating gives CATSRDRGATEAFF.